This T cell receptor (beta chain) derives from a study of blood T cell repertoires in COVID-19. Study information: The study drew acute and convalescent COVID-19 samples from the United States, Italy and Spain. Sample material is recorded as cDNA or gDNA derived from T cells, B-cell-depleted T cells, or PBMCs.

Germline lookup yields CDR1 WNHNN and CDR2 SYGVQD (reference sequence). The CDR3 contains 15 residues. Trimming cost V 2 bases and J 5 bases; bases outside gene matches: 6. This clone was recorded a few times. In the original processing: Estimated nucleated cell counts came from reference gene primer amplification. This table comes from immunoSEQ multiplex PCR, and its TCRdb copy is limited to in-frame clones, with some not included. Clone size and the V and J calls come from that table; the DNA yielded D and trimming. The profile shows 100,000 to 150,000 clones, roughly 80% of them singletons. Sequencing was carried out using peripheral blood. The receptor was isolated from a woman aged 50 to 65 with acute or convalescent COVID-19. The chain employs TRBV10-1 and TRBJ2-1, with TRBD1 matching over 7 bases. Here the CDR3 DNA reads TGCGCCAGCAGTGAGACAGGGGCCTTGGACAATGAGCAGTTCTTC. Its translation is CASSETGALDNEQFF.